This T cell receptor beta chain was documented in a study of blood T cell repertoires in COVID-19. Libraries were prepared by immunoSEQ multiplex PCR; TCRdb keeps only in-frame clonotypes and omits some of them. The sample lists over 12,000 clones; 80% to 95% were seen once. Germline CDR1 DFQATT, CDR2 SNEGSKA (reference sequence). With 3 bases clipped from V and 1 base from J, the junction kept 3 bases outside the gene matches. The CDR3 length is 13 residues. The V call is TRBV20-1, the J call TRBJ2-7, with 7 bases aligning to TRBD1. What was sequenced was peripheral blood. The origin of this receptor is a human donor with active COVID-19. The donor label of this sample is uncertain. CDR3 in amino acids: CSASGDRSYEQYF. DNA of the CDR3: TGCAGTGCTAGTGGGGACAGATCCTACGAGCAGTACTTC.